The next 20 T cell receptor beta chains were all read from a single sample in a study of T cell responses to AZD1222 COVID-19 vaccine. Clones were sequenced by immunoSEQ multiplex PCR, and TCRdb holds only the in-frame ones, with some missing. The sample comprises 100,000 to 150,000 clones, 87% of which are singletons, and 9.8% rests with the top ten. The sequences come from peripheral blood, collected on day 0 of AZD1222 vaccination. These receptor sequences come from an adult in good health.

The chain employs TRBV29-1 and TRBJ2-3; no reliable D call. The V gene's germline CDR1 is SQVTM and CDR2 ANQGSEA. V shed 4 bases and J shed 0 bases, with 11 bases lying between them. The CDR3 contains 14 residues. CDR3 in amino acids: CSVVGTLSTDTQYF. The CDR3 DNA reads as TGCAGCGTTGTGGGAACTCTTAGCACAGATACGCAGTATTTT.

The genes are TRBV12-3 or TRBV12-4 and TRBJ1-6, with D unresolved. V lost 5 bases to trimming and J lost 10 bases, with 12 bases between them. The length of the CDR3 is 13 residues. CDR3 DNA: TGTGCCAGCAGTCGGCTTGGAGGATCACCCCTCCACTTT. This translates into CASSRLGGSPLHF.

The rearrangement links TRBV21-1 to TRBJ2-3; TRBD1, the D gene given by the table, was not confirmed from the DNA. TRBV21-1 is labeled a pseudogene. The CDR3 has 16 amino acids. CDR3 bases: TGTGCCAGCAGTGGGGGGCGGGACAGGGTAACAGATACGCAGTATTTT. This gives the protein CASSGGRDRVTDTQYF.

This chain connects TRBV5-1 to TRBJ1-2; TRBD1 is a possible D gene (6 bases). V was trimmed by 4 bases and J by 6 bases, leaving 19 bases between them. This CDR3 spans 15 amino acids. Germline loops: CDR1 SGHRS, CDR2 YFSETQ. The CDR3, as DNA: TGCGCCAGCAGCCCGACGGGACATAAAGGGGATGGCTACACCTTC. Translating it yields CASSPTGHKGDGYTF. Looking up the rest from reference TRBV5-1 and TRBJ1-2 gives the full variable domain: KAGVTQTPRYLIKTRGQQVTLSCSPISGHRSVSWYQQTPGQGLQFLFEYFSETQRNKGNFPGRFSGRQFSNSRSEMNVSTLELGDSALYLCASSPTGHKGDGYTFGSGTRLTVV.

This rearrangement joins TRBV24-1 to TRBJ2-5; 8 bases are a match to TRBD2. Germline values: CDR1 KGHDR, CDR2 SFDVKD. The CDR3 totals 14 residues. Trimming at V came to 12 bases and at J to 1 base, leaving 9 bases not matched to a gene. CDR3 coding DNA: TGTGCCCCGGGGGAGCGGGGGTTCCAAGAGACCCAGTACTTC. Encoded protein: CAPGERGFQETQYF.

The V and J genes are TRBV14 and TRBJ1-1, with D possibly TRBD1 on 6 matching bases. V was clipped by 3 bases and J by 0 bases, with 14 bases between them. The CDR3 extends over 16 amino acids. The germline V gene encodes CDR1 SGHDN and CDR2 FVKESK. The CDR3 DNA reads TGTGCCAGCAGCCATTGGACAGTCAGAATGAACACTGAAGCTTTCTTT. Its translation is CASSHWTVRMNTEAFF.

The chain joins TRBV9 to TRBJ2-7; D unresolved. V was shortened by 0 bases and J by 0 bases, with 7 bases between the two germline ends. The CDR3 covers 14 residues. Germline lookup yields CDR1 SGDLS and CDR2 YYNGEE. The DNA of the CDR3 is TGTGCCAGCAGCGTAGTCGGTGACTCCTACGAGCAGTACTTC. Translation gives CASSVVGDSYEQYF.

The J gene is TRBJ2-7, the V gene TRBV5-1; 7 nucleotides agree with TRBD1. The CDR3 runs 14 residues. V was clipped by 1 base and J by 3 bases; unmatched bases: 4. CDR1 is SGHRS, CDR2 YFSETQ, per germline. CDR3 DNA: TGCGCCAGCAGCTTGCTGGGACAGCTCTACGAGCAGTACTTC. It codes for CASSLLGQLYEQYF.

The chain combines TRBV4-3 with TRBJ2-7; the D gene is possibly TRBD1 (6 bases). CDR1 LGHNA and CDR2 YSLEER come from the germline V gene. V was shortened by 0 bases and J by 7 bases, with 13 bases between the two germline ends. The CDR3 consists of 14 residues. In DNA form, the CDR3 reads TGCGCCAGCAGCCAAGAGAGTTGGGGGCGGGAGCAGTACTTC. It translates to CASSQESWGREQYF.

The chain has TRBV4-2 and TRBJ2-1; 12 nucleotides match TRBD2. In germline, CDR1 is LGHNA, CDR2 YNFKEQ. The CDR3 extends over 16 amino acids. The V gene end was trimmed by 3 bases and the J gene end by 8 bases; junction bases not matched to a gene: 8. CDR3 region: CASSQDRTSGMDEQFF. The CDR3 DNA follows: TGTGCCAGCAGCCAGGACAGGACTAGCGGGATGGATGAGCAGTTCTTC.

The chain joins TRBV5-6 to TRBJ1-5, with 7 bases identical to TRBD1. This CDR3 comprises 15 residues. The trim removed 0 bases at V and 6 bases at J, leaving 6 bases unmatched. CDR1 and CDR2 (germline): SGHDT, YYEEEE. The CDR3 reads CASSLARGGFQPQHF. The CDR3 DNA follows: TGTGCCAGCAGCTTGGCCAGGGGGGGATTTCAGCCCCAGCATTTT.

The chain joins TRBV7-9 to TRBJ2-1, with unresolved D. This CDR3 is 17 amino acids long. Germline loops: CDR1 SEHNR, CDR2 FQNEAQ (reference sequence). Trimming removed 2 bases from V and 7 bases from J, with 21 bases in between. CDR3: CASSLLAGGKVGNEQFF. DNA for the CDR3: TGTGCCAGCAGCTTATTGGCCGGCGGCAAAGTCGGAAATGAGCAGTTCTTC.

V and J are TRBV28 and TRBJ2-2; D remains unclear. The V end lost 2 bases, the J end lost 5 bases, and 6 bases lay between the germline ends. The CDR3 spans 13 residues. Germline CDR1 and CDR2: MDHEN and SYDVKM. The DNA for the CDR3 is TGTGCCAGCAGTTTAGGACGGACCGGGGAGCTGTTTTTT. Its translation is CASSLGRTGELFF.

The rearrangement uses TRBV28 and TRBJ1-3, with 8 bases fitting TRBD1. The CDR3 is made up of 14 amino acids. Germline CDR1 MDHEN, CDR2 SYDVKM. The trim removed 7 bases at V and 4 bases at J, leaving 6 bases unmatched. Here the CDR3 reads CASTPGGLGNTIYF. Here the CDR3 DNA reads TGTGCCAGCACTCCAGGGGGCCTCGGAAACACCATATATTTT.

The chain is built from TRBV11-3 and TRBJ2-7; D is uncertain. Trimming took off 5 bases at V and 0 bases at J, with 14 bases between the two ends. The CDR3 is made up of 15 amino acids. Germline CDR1 SGHNT, CDR2 YENEEA. The CDR3 bases are TGTGCCAGCAGCCCCGCATTGGAGAACTCCTACGAGCAGTACTTC. Residues: CASSPALENSYEQYF. Full variable domain (missing parts from reference TRBV11-3 and TRBJ2-7): EAGVVQSPRYKIIEKKQPVAFWCNPISGHNTLYWYLQNLGQGPELLIRYENEEAVDDSQLPKDRFSAERLKGVDSTLKIQPAELGDSAVYLCASSPALENSYEQYFGPGTRLTVT.

CDR3 bases: TGCGCCAGCAGCTTACAGGGTGCCGCCACGAATAATTCACCCCTCCACTTT. It encodes CASSLQGAATNNSPLHF. This chain joins TRBV5-1 and TRBJ1-6; the D gene is possibly TRBD1 (6 bases). V lost 2 bases to trimming and J lost 5 bases, with 17 bases between them. The length of the CDR3 is 17 residues. Germline-derived CDR1 and CDR2 are SGHRS and YFSETQ.

The chain carries TRBV5-1 and TRBJ2-3; D is unclear. The CDR3 is 11 residues long. V was cut by 5 bases and J by 6 bases, with 7 bases left in between. The germline V gene encodes CDR1 SGHRS and CDR2 YFSETQ. CDR3 bases: TGCGCCAGCAGGATCAGGGATACGCAGTATTTT. This codes for CASRIRDTQYF.

The chain is built from TRBV7-8 and TRBJ2-1; 8 bases line up with TRBD2. J was trimmed by 4 bases and V by 0 bases; bases with no gene match: 8. This CDR3 comprises 17 residues. CDR1 and CDR2 (germline): SGHVS, FQNEAQ. CDR3 sequence reads: CASSLAAPAGVYNEQFF. The DNA for the CDR3 is TGTGCCAGCAGCTTAGCAGCCCCAGCGGGGGTGTACAATGAGCAGTTCTTC.

CDR3 nucleotides: TGTGCCAGCAGCCTACTGACAGGGGGCAGTGAAAAACTGTTTTTT. Translating it yields CASSLLTGGSEKLFF. The chain joins TRBV5-6 to TRBJ1-4, with 10 bases aligning to TRBD1. This CDR3 has 15 amino acids. Germline CDR1 is SGHDT and CDR2 is YYEEEE. With 4 bases clipped from V and 7 bases from J, the junction kept 7 bases outside the gene matches.

This chain connects TRBV10-1 to TRBJ1-5; 12 bases agree with TRBD1. The CDR3 spans 17 residues. The ends lost 7 bases at V and 0 bases at J; junction bases unmatched: 7. CDR1 WNHNN and CDR2 SYGVQD come from the germline V gene (reference sequence). The chain's CDR3 is CASTGQGALYSNQPQHF. CDR3 nucleotide sequence: TGCGCCAGCACGGGACAGGGGGCTCTATATAGCAATCAGCCCCAGCATTTT.